These 14 T cell receptor beta chains were all obtained from the same sample, sequenced in a study of blood T cells in healthy people across ages. Alongside a J-beta primer mix, a sample-barcoded 5' primer served in a second PCR lasting 7 to 11 cycles. One entry per CDR3 protein, called by TCRdb with MiXCR from the 5' RACE reads. The sample has some 700,000 distinct CDR3 sequences; about 24% are singletons. Sequences were obtained from blood. These receptors were obtained from a man in his 70s in good health.

The sample holds a few counts of this clonotype. The J gene is TRBJ2-3, the V gene TRBV12-3 or TRBV12-4, with D unresolved. The germline V and J ends were trimmed by 6 bases and 3 bases, with 10 bases remaining between them. The CDR3 extends over 13 amino acids. CDR3 in amino acids: CASRFWRTDTQYF. CDR3 coding DNA: TGTGCCAGCAGATTCTGGCGGACAGATACGCAGTATTTT.

This clonotype was counted many times. The chain is built from TRBV7-9 and TRBJ2-5; D is perhaps TRBD1 (6 bases). The germline V gene encodes CDR1 SEHNR and CDR2 FQNEAQ (reference sequence). Trimming removed 5 bases from V and 1 base from J, with 17 bases in between. The CDR3 is made up of 16 amino acids. CDR3 DNA sequence: TGTGCCAGCAGCCAACCCCGGGACACCTCCCAAGAGACCCAGTACTTC. Translation gives CASSQPRDTSQETQYF.

This clonotype appeared many times. V is TRBV12-3 or TRBV12-4 and J is TRBJ2-5; 7 nucleotides agree with TRBD1. Matching the DNA end better, TRBJ2-1 makes the J call doubtful. The CDR3 has 13 residues. In DNA, the CDR3 is TGTGCCAGCAGTTCGACAGGGTTAGGTGAGCAGTTCTTC. Translated, it gives CASSSTGLGEQFF.

The rearrangement links TRBV10-2 to TRBJ2-5; D is uncertain. Germline V gives CDR1 WSHSY, CDR2 SAAADI. Trimming removed 0 bases at V and 5 bases at J, with 4 bases between. The CDR3 has 12 residues. CDR3 sequence (DNA): TGCGCCAGCAGTGAGTCCAGGGAGACCCAGTACTTC. Translated: CASSESRETQYF.

Details on this clonotype: This sequence may be a read error, since a much larger clone differs from it by one base. The chain links TRBV7-2 to TRBJ2-1; 9 bases map to TRBD2. The DNA end is more similar to TRBJ2-5, so the J call may be wrong. The CDR3 is made up of 15 amino acids. Germline V lookup: CDR1 SGHTA, CDR2 FQGNSA. CDR3 in amino acids: CAGSAVAGAQETQYF. The CDR3 bases are TGTGCCGGCAGCGCCGTAGCGGGGGCTCAAGAGACCCAGTACTTC.

Many counts were recorded for this clonotype. The chain carries TRBV7-9 and TRBJ2-3, with D maybe TRBD2 (6 bases). The V and J ends lost 5 bases and 3 bases respectively, with 12 bases between them. The germline gives CDR1 SEHNR, CDR2 FQNEAQ (reference sequence). CDR3 length: 14 residues. The CDR3 protein is CASSQRRGTDTQYF. CDR3 bases: TGTGCCAGCAGCCAACGGAGGGGTACAGATACGCAGTATTTT.

The chain carries TRBV10-3 and TRBJ2-5; D gene ambiguous. Germline assignment: CDR1 ENHRY and CDR2 SYGVKD. The CDR3 sequence is 12 residues long. V shed 3 bases and J shed 5 bases, with 7 bases lying between them. The CDR3 DNA reads TGTGCCATCAGTGACTTTGGGGAGACCCAGTACTTC. Protein: CAISDFGETQYF.

Points on this clonotype: Being one base from a much bigger clone, this may be a read error. The V call is TRBV20-1, the J call TRBJ2-5; D possibly corresponds to TRBD2 (5 bases). Germline V gene lookup returns CDR1 DFQATT and CDR2 SNEGSKA (reference sequence). This CDR3 is 12 amino acids long. Trimming took 6 bases from V and 5 from J, leaving 13 bases between them. The CDR3 DNA reads TGCAGTGCCCAACTAGTGAGTGAGACCCAGTACTTC. Its protein product is CSAQLVSETQYF.

This clonotype was recorded a few times. The chain is built from TRBV7-9 and TRBJ1-5; TRBD1 matches 7 bases. The trim removed 5 bases at V and 4 bases at J, leaving 5 bases unmatched. This CDR3 spans 14 amino acids. Germline CDR1 reads SEHNR; CDR2 reads FQNEAQ (reference sequence). CDR3 sequence reads: CASSEGQFNQPQHF. DNA for the CDR3: TGTGCCAGCAGCGAGGGACAGTTTAATCAGCCCCAGCATTTT.

This clonotype came up a few times. The genes are TRBV7-2 and TRBJ2-1; no clear D. The germline V and J ends were trimmed by 3 bases and 7 bases, with 4 bases remaining between them. CDR3 size: 11 residues. The V gene's germline CDR1 is SGHTA and CDR2 FQGNSA. The CDR3, as DNA: TGTGCCAGCAGCTTCCAAAATGAGCAGTTCTTC. Translation: CASSFQNEQFF.

The sample holds many counts of this clonotype. The chain employs TRBV7-2 and TRBJ1-1; D unclear. Germline loops: CDR1 SGHTA, CDR2 FQGNSA. The CDR3 has 12 residues. The V end lost 4 bases, the J end lost 2 bases, and 5 bases lay between the germline ends. The CDR3 nucleotides are TGTGCCAGCAGCTGGAGTAACACTGAAGCTTTCTTT. Its protein product is CASSWSNTEAFF.

This clonotype was seen a handful of times. The chain has TRBV7-2 and TRBJ1-5, with a weak D call TRBD1 (6 bases). The J call may not be correct, given that the DNA end is closer to TRBJ2-3. There are 14 residues in the CDR3. Germline CDR1 reads SGHTA; CDR2 reads FQGNSA. The CDR3 here is CASSSQGLNQPQYF. CDR3 DNA: TGTGCCAGCAGCTCACAGGGCCTCAATCAGCCCCAGTATTTT.

The chain combines TRBV27 with TRBJ2-1, with 11 bases fitting TRBD2. The V gene end was trimmed by 6 bases and the J gene end by 5 bases; junction bases not matched to a gene: 9. This CDR3 spans 16 amino acids. Per germline, CDR1 MNHEY and CDR2 SMNVEV (reference sequence). The chain's CDR3 is CASRGLAGGPDNEQFF. In DNA, the CDR3 is TGTGCCAGCAGGGGATTAGCGGGAGGGCCCGACAATGAGCAGTTCTTC.

The chain recombines TRBV4-3 with TRBJ2-5; unclear D gene. The J call is uncertain, as TRBJ2-1 better fits the DNA end. The CDR3 sequence is 15 residues long. The germline gives CDR1 LGHNA, CDR2 YSLEER. The CDR3 region is CASSQARGVWNEQFF. The CDR3 nucleotides are TGCGCCAGCAGCCAAGCTCGTGGGGTGTGGAATGAGCAGTTCTTC.